This T cell receptor (beta chain) emerged from a study of cytomegalovirus exposure and HLA in healthy donors. Study-level points and caveats: From TCR beta sequences, most subjects' HLA-A and HLA-B alleles were reportedly predicted accurately. Further analysis was carried out later, and it showed several of the most significant clusters appearing linked to common viral pathogens.

The CDR3 loop spans 15 amino acids. CDR1 is SGHTA and CDR2 is FQGNSA in the germline V gene. This clone appeared once. Antigen specificity is unknown. Everyone who donated was a healthy bone marrow donor. PCR used 60 Vbeta primers and 13 Jbeta primers. Data came from immunoSEQ multiplex PCR; TCRdb stores just in-frame clones and leaves some out. Of about 130,000 clones in the sample, roughly 80% are singletons; the top ten hold 3.1%. J is TRBJ2-5 and V is TRBV7-2, with TRBD2 matching 7 bases. Near its end, the DNA agrees better with TRBJ2-7, so the J call may be wrong. The clonotype comes from a middle-aged man in good health and CMV-seronegative. The sequenced sample consisted of PBMCs. The CDR3 protein is CASSLGGAGVYEQYF. The CDR3 nucleotides read TGTGCCAGCAGCTTAGGGGGTGCGGGGGTCTACGAGCAGTACTTC.